The next 3 T cell receptor beta chains were all read from a single sample in a study of T cell responses to AZD1222 COVID-19 vaccine. The protocol was immunoSEQ multiplex PCR, while the TCRdb copy is restricted to in-frame clones and leaves out a portion. Of 60,000 to 85,000 clones detected, roughly 85% appear once; the ten largest clones hold about a fifth. This material consisted of peripheral blood, taken on day 0 of AZD1222 vaccination. These receptors were taken from an adult in good health.

This clone is a singleton in its sample. CDR3 amino acids: CASSLAGGYEQYF. CDR3 DNA: TGTGCCAGCAGTCTGGCGGGCGGCTACGAGCAGTACTTC. V is TRBV7-3 and J is TRBJ2-7; D might be TRBD2 (5 bases). The V end lost 6 bases, the J end lost 3 bases, and 12 bases lay between the germline ends. Germline V gives CDR1 SGHTA, CDR2 FQGTGA. CDR3 length: 13 amino acids.

The chain combines TRBV3-1 (or the pseudogene TRBV3-2) with TRBJ2-1; 9 bases are a match to TRBD2. There are 18 residues in the CDR3. Trimming removed 4 bases from V and 0 bases from J; junction bases left unmatched: 10. CDR1 is LGHDT, CDR2 YNNKEL, per germline (reference sequence). The CDR3 here is CASSPGFSGSLSYNEQFF. CDR3 DNA: TGTGCCAGCAGCCCCGGGTTTAGCGGGAGTCTCTCCTACAATGAGCAGTTCTTC.

The chain employs TRBV3-1 (or the pseudogene TRBV3-2) and TRBJ2-1, with D tentatively TRBD2 (5 bases). From germline, CDR1 is LGHDT and CDR2 YNNKEL (reference sequence). CDR3 size: 13 residues. Deletions cut 6 bases from V and 5 bases from J, with 11 bases between. In DNA, the CDR3 is TGTGCCAGCAGTCCAAGGACTGACAATGAGCAGTTCTTC. Amino acid sequence: CASSPRTDNEQFF.